The rows below give T cell receptor beta chains drawn from one sample of a study of OX40 agonist ivuxolimab in advanced cancers. This table comes from immunoSEQ multiplex PCR, and its TCRdb copy is limited to in-frame clones, with some not included. The sample records approximately 82,000 clones, 75% to 90% being singletons. Sequencing was performed on CD4+ or CD8+ T cells sorted from blood, taken in a trial of the OX40 agonist ivuxolimab. The receptors derive from an adult with an advanced solid tumor such as melanoma, head and neck, liver or kidney cancer. Each CDR3 is given with its conserved first and last residue. The order of the fields is V gene, clone size, J gene, CDR3 length, D gene, CDR3 DNA, CDR3 protein. The D gene is left open where the match is weak. The size of a clone is reported for some rows only, either as once, few or many, or as a class for expanded clones.

>TRBV7-2|NA|TRBJ2-7|13|NA
TGTGCCAGCAGCTTAGTAGAGACGAGTGAGCAGTACTTC
CASSLVETSEQYF
>TRBV30|NA|TRBJ1-4|15|TRBD1
TGTGCCTGGAGCGGCGGACAGGCAACTAATGAAAAACTGTTTTTT
CAWSGGQATNEKLFF
>TRBV2|NA|TRBJ2-5|14|NA
TGTGCCAGCAGTGAAGAAAAGCTCGTGGAGACCCAGTACTTC
CASSEEKLVETQYF
>TRBV28|NA|TRBJ1-4|13|NA
TGTGCCAGCACGGGGGTCCGTAATGAAAAACTGTTTTTT
CASTGVRNEKLFF
>TRBV4-2|NA|TRBJ2-7|16|TRBD1
TGTGCCAGCAGCCAAGATGGTTCAGGGGGAACCTACGAGCAGTACTTC
CASSQDGSGGTYEQYF
>TRBV7-2|NA|TRBJ1-2|13|NA
TGTGCCAGCAGTCGAGGGGGGTCTGAGGGCTACACCTTC
CASSRGGSEGYTF
>TRBV28|NA|TRBJ2-3|13|NA
TGTGCCAGCAGTACAGGGAGCACAGATACGCAGTATTTT
CASSTGSTDTQYF
>TRBV30|NA|TRBJ1-6|13|NA
TGTGCCTGGAGTCCCACGGGGGGTTCACCCCTCCACTTT
CAWSPTGGSPLHF
>TRBV18|once|TRBJ2-3|13|NA
TGTGCCAGCTCACCGGGGTTAGTGGATACGCAGTATTTT
CASSPGLVDTQYF
>TRBV19|NA|TRBJ1-5|17|NA
TGTGCCAGTAGCCAATCTCTCTTGGACGGCAACAATCAGCCCCAGCATTTT
CASSQSLLDGNNQPQHF